This T cell receptor beta chain was sequenced during a study of blood T cells in healthy people across ages. The sample holds a few counts of this clonotype. Donors were systemically healthy Caucasian individuals from Russia aged 6 to 90 years. It was with a sample-barcoded 5' primer and a J-beta primer mix that a second PCR of roughly 7 to 12 cycles was run. TCRdb processed the 5' RACE reads anew with MiXCR; each CDR3 protein has one entry. The sample includes more than 900,000 distinct CDR3 sequences, almost 30% of them seen just once. V dropped 6 bases and J dropped 7; count of bases not matched to a gene: 7. Germline lookup yields CDR1 MNHEY and CDR2 SVGAGI. The CDR3 extends over 13 amino acids. The same data also contributed to another study, on T cells of mothers and their children. Per that study: The second PCR used the M1S primer, and this primer added sample barcodes and 2-4 random nucleotides. Slightly higher but non-significant overlap marked related mother-child pairs versus unrelated pairs. Clones that were microchimeric and persistent were not detected among T cells.

The rearrangement uses TRBV6-5 and TRBJ1-2; 8 nucleotides line up with TRBD1. This sequence was found in a woman aged 40 to 50 in good health. Sequencing was carried out using blood. This chain's CDR3 is CASRISGGSGYTF. In nucleotides, the CDR3 is TGTGCCAGCAGAATCTCAGGGGGCAGTGGCTACACCTTC.